The rows below give T cell receptor beta chains drawn from one sample of a study of OX40 agonist ivuxolimab in advanced cancers. Some clones are missing from TCRdb's copy, which holds only in-frame ones; the method was immunoSEQ multiplex PCR. The data contain about 56,000 clones, 80% to 90% of them singletons. The sequenced sample was CD4+ or CD8+ T cells sorted from blood, obtained in a trial of the OX40 agonist ivuxolimab. The source of these receptors is an adult with an advanced solid tumor such as melanoma, head and neck, liver or kidney cancer. Each CDR3 is given with its conserved first and last residue. The D gene is left open where the match is weak. For some rows the clone size is stated as once, few or many, or as a class when expanded; others skip it.

NA	TRBJ2-7	TRBD2	TRBV6-6	TGTGCCAGCAGTTTGAGCGGGAGTCAGTACGAGCAGTACTTC	CASSLSGSQYEQYF
NA	TRBJ2-1	TRBD1	TRBV2	TGTGCCAGCAGTGCGGGACAGGGTGGCAATGAGCAGTTCTTC	CASSAGQGGNEQFF
NA	TRBJ1-2	TRBD1	TRBV28	TGTGCCAGCACGGGACAGGGGGCGGAAAGGGACTATGGCTACACCTTC	CASTGQGAERDYGYTF
NA	TRBJ1-2	NA	TRBV5-1	TGCGCCAGCAGCTTGGATGGGAAGGGCTACACCTTC	CASSLDGKGYTF
NA	TRBJ1-1	NA	TRBV5-6	TGTGCCAGCAGCTTGCGGTTTTCCCTGAACACTGAAGCTTTCTTT	CASSLRFSLNTEAFF
NA	TRBJ1-2	NA	TRBV28	TGTGCCAGCAGTTCTCAGGGTATCGGCTACACCTTC	CASSSQGIGYTF
once	TRBJ2-7	NA	TRBV5-4	TGTGCCAGCAGCAATCAGGGACATGGAACCTACGAGCAGTACTTC	CASSNQGHGTYEQYF
NA	TRBJ2-1	NA	TRBV18	TGTGCCAGCTCACCCGAACAGGGTAGTAGCAATGAGCAGTTCTTC	CASSPEQGSSNEQFF
NA	TRBJ2-7	NA	TRBV19	TGTGCCAGTAGTTCGGGGCCCCTGGGGGAGCAGTACTTC	CASSSGPLGEQYF
NA	TRBJ1-1	NA	TRBV11-2	TGTGCCAGCAGCCAACAGAGGAACACTGAAGCTTTCTTT	CASSQQRNTEAFF
few	TRBJ2-1	TRBD2	TRBV5-1	TGCGCCAGCAGCTTGCGGACTAGCGGTGACAATGAGCAGTTCTTC	CASSLRTSGDNEQFF
NA	TRBJ1-1	NA	TRBV14	TGTGCCAGCAGCCAGGGGCCGAGCACTGAAGCTTTCTTT	CASSQGPSTEAFF
NA	TRBJ1-4	NA	TRBV10-3	TGTGCCATCAGATCGGACCTCGGGGGTAATGAAAAACTGTTTTTT	CAIRSDLGGNEKLFF
NA	TRBJ1-2	NA	TRBV29-1	TGCAGCGGTGCATTTTTCGGGGGGTCGAGCTACACCTTC	CSGAFFGGSSYTF
NA	TRBJ2-7	NA	TRBV4-3	TGCGCCAGCAGCCAAGATCTTTTGACGCCGTCCTACGAGCAGTACTTC	CASSQDLLTPSYEQYF
once	TRBJ2-7	TRBD1	TRBV7-6	TGTGCCAGCAGCTTCGACAGGGACTACGAGCAGTACTTC	CASSFDRDYEQYF